A selection of T cell receptor beta chains follows, all from one sample in a study of neurological immune-mediated disorders. Via MiXCR, TCRdb re-called the 5' RACE reads, giving one row per CDR3 protein. The sample shows around 76,000 distinct CDR3 sequences, more than 8.5% of them seen only once. The sequencing input was PBMCs. Receptors originate from a man aged 25 to 45 in good health. The CDR3 runs from the conserved cysteine through the conserved F or W. The D gene is left open where the match is weak. Size is omitted from some rows. Given values are once, few, many or a class for expanded clones.

d_gene	abundance	v_gene	j_gene	CDR3aa	CDR3nt
-	many	TRBV28	TRBJ2-7	CASTRRIFYEQYF	TGTGCCAGCACTAGGCGGATCTTCTACGAGCAGTACTTC
TRBD1	many	TRBV5-1	TRBJ2-6	CASSSAGQGISGANVLTF	TGCGCCAGCAGCTCGGCGGGACAGGGCATTTCTGGGGCCAACGTCCTGACTTTC
TRBD2	-	TRBV5-1	TRBJ2-5	CASSLAGTSGPLETQYF	TGCGCCAGCAGCTTGGCCGGGACTAGCGGACCCCTAGAGACCCAGTACTTC
-	few	TRBV14	TRBJ1-1	CASSRDRSPNTEAFF	TGTGCCAGCAGCCGTGACAGGAGTCCGAACACTGAAGCTTTCTTT
-	-	TRBV12-3/TRBV12-4	TRBJ1-5	CASSRGTNQPQHF	TGTGCCTCTAGCCGGGGTACCAATCAGCCCCAGCATTTT
TRBD2	few	TRBV5-1	TRBJ2-1	CASSMEGLAGVHEQFF	TGCGCCAGCAGCATGGAGGGACTAGCGGGAGTACATGAGCAGTTCTTC
-	many	TRBV25-1	TRBJ2-5	CASSEGPFQETQYF	TGTGCCAGCAGTGAAGGCCCTTTCCAAGAGACCCAGTACTTC
-	few	TRBV29-1	TRBJ1-4	CSAYQAAEKLFF	TGCAGCGCGTATCAAGCGGCTGAAAAACTGTTTTTT
-	many	TRBV7-9	TRBJ2-3	CASGSSYIGTDTQYF	TGTGCCAGCGGATCCTCGTACATAGGCACAGATACGCAGTATTTT
TRBD2	many	TRBV4-1	TRBJ2-1	CASSQKGGTRDNEQFF	TGCGCCAGCAGCCAGAAAGGAGGGACTAGGGACAATGAGCAGTTCTTC
-	many	TRBV4-1	TRBJ2-7	CASSQEGGFEQYF	TGCGCCAGCAGCCAAGAAGGGGGGTTCGAGCAGTACTTC
-	many	TRBV6-5	TRBJ2-1	CASSWRLGDEQFF	TGTGCCAGCAGTTGGAGACTAGGGGATGAGCAGTTCTTC
-	few	TRBV20-1	TRBJ2-1	CSARIVGGMGEQFF	TGCAGTGCTAGAATCGTCGGAGGCATGGGTGAGCAGTTCTTC
-	-	TRBV5-1	TRBJ2-3	CANRQGGVATDTQYF	TGCGCCAACAGGCAGGGTGGCGTTGCAACAGATACGCAGTATTTT
-	-	TRBV28	TRBJ1-1	CASSLRALPEGFF	TGTGCCAGCAGTTTAAGGGCCCTTCCCGAAGGTTTCTTT
-	many	TRBV4-1	TRBJ2-2	CASSTRQNTGELFF	TGCGCCAGCAGCACCCGACAGAACACCGGGGAGCTGTTTTTT
TRBD2	-	TRBV11-3	TRBJ2-3	CASSPGLAGGTDTLYF	TGTGCCAGCAGCCCGGGACTAGCGGGAGGGACGGATACGCTGTATTTT
-	many	TRBV2	TRBJ2-6	CASSDFTGPSSGANVLTF	TGTGCCAGCAGTGACTTTACAGGGCCTAGCTCTGGGGCCAACGTCCTGACTTTC
-	many	TRBV7-2	TRBJ1-1	CASSHYTTANTEAFF	TGTGCCAGCAGCCACTATACAACTGCGAACACTGAAGCTTTCTTT
-	-	TRBV5-5	TRBJ1-5	CASSLSGGFSNQPQHF	TGTGCCAGCAGCTTAAGTGGGGGCTTTAGCAATCAGCCCCAGCATTTT
-	-	TRBV29-1	TRBJ2-7	CSWDPGYEQYF	TGCAGCTGGGACCCGGGATACGAGCAGTACTTC
-	-	TRBV27	TRBJ2-7	CASSRNSGSSYEQYF	TGTGCCAGCAGTCGCAACAGCGGGTCCTCCTACGAGCAGTACTTC
-	few	TRBV7-2	TRBJ2-7	CASSLIGQGGEQYF	TGTGCCAGCAGCTTAATTGGCCAGGGTGGCGAGCAGTACTTC
TRBD2	many	TRBV7-6	TRBJ2-3	CASSLFGGRGDTQYF	TGTGCCAGCAGCTTATTTGGCGGGAGGGGAGATACGCAGTATTTT
TRBD1	many	TRBV5-1	TRBJ2-7	CATSEGTASYEQYF	TGCGCCACCTCAGAGGGGACAGCCTCCTACGAGCAGTACTTC
TRBD1	many	TRBV25-1	TRBJ2-7	CASSFQDRVYDEQYF	TGTGCCAGCAGTTTCCAGGACAGGGTATATGATGAGCAGTACTTC
-	few	TRBV5-1	TRBJ2-7	CASSPDGTTSIYEQYF	TGCGCCAGCAGCCCAGATGGGACCACGTCCATCTACGAGCAGTACTTC
TRBD2	many	TRBV19	TRBJ2-7	CASSLERGAYYEQYF	TGTGCCAGTAGTCTGGAGCGGGGAGCCTACTACGAGCAGTACTTC
TRBD1	many	TRBV7-8	TRBJ2-5	CASSLGTGEGKTQYF	TGTGCCAGCAGCTTAGGGACAGGGGAGGGGAAGACCCAGTACTTC
-	many	TRBV10-3	TRBJ2-7	CAIKGTSHLYEQYF	TGTGCCATCAAGGGGACGTCGCATTTATATGAGCAGTACTTC
TRBD2	-	TRBV5-1	TRBJ2-3	CASSNLAGDGMDTQYF	TGCGCCAGCAGCAACCTAGCGGGAGACGGAATGGATACGCAGTATTTT
-	large	TRBV10-1	TRBJ1-4	CASSEVDSEKLFF	TGCGCCAGCAGTGAAGTGGATAGTGAAAAACTGTTTTTT
-	many	TRBV7-3	TRBJ1-2	CASSLTRAGSGYTF	TGTGCCAGCAGCTTAACCAGGGCCGGTTCTGGCTACACCTTC
TRBD1	-	TRBV12-3/TRBV12-4	TRBJ1-3	CASSLQGAGGNTIYF	TGTGCCAGCAGTTTACAGGGGGCCGGTGGAAACACCATATATTTT
-	many	TRBV5-1	TRBJ2-7	CASSLVGEQYF	TGCGCCAGCAGCTTGGTAGGCGAGCAGTACTTC
TRBD1	-	TRBV20-1	TRBJ2-1	CSASPGQIYNEQFF	TGCAGTGCCAGCCCGGGACAGATCTACAATGAGCAGTTCTTC
TRBD2	many	TRBV29-1	TRBJ2-3	CSVDWTSGSYFTDTQYF	TGCAGCGTTGACTGGACTAGCGGGTCGTATTTCACAGATACGCAGTATTTT
TRBD1	-	TRBV5-5	TRBJ2-5	CASSLFGTAGETQYF	TGTGCCAGCAGCTTGTTTGGGACAGCTGGAGAGACCCAGTACTTC
TRBD2	many	TRBV7-2	TRBJ2-3	CASSRGAGGDTQYF	TGTGCCAGCAGCCGGGGAGCGGGGGGAGATACGCAGTATTTT
TRBD2	few	TRBV11-2	TRBJ2-7	CASSFNFMTGGFYEQYF	TGTGCCAGCAGCTTTAATTTTATGACGGGAGGGTTCTACGAGCAGTACTTC
-	few	TRBV12-3/TRBV12-4	TRBJ2-5	CASSFSQAGEETQYF	TGTGCCAGCAGTTTTTCACAGGCAGGGGAAGAGACCCAGTACTTC
-	many	TRBV27	TRBJ2-3	CASSSPGLGGDTQYF	TGTGCCAGCAGTTCCCCGGGACTGGGGGGAGATACGCAGTATTTT
-	many	TRBV15	TRBJ1-1	CATSRGVAGVFSEAFF	TGTGCCACCAGCAGAGGCGTGGCAGGGGTTTTCTCTGAAGCTTTCTTT
-	many	TRBV3-1	TRBJ1-4	CASSSRQNEKLFF	TGTGCCAGCAGCAGCCGACAGAATGAAAAACTGTTTTTT
-	many	TRBV12-5	TRBJ2-2	CASGLDSYTGELFF	TGTGCTAGTGGTTTGGACAGCTACACCGGGGAGCTGTTTTTT
-	many	TRBV20-1	TRBJ1-6	CSARGRESPLHF	TGCAGTGCTAGAGGAAGGGAGTCACCCCTCCACTTT
TRBD1	-	TRBV12-3/TRBV12-4	TRBJ2-2	CASRRGQGVTGELFF	TGTGCCAGCAGACGCGGACAGGGGGTCACCGGGGAGCTGTTTTTT
-	many	TRBV6-2/TRBV6-3	TRBJ2-3	CASSLTSTDTQYF	TGTGCCAGCAGTTTGACTAGCACAGATACGCAGTATTTT
-	many	TRBV7-2	TRBJ2-7	CASSLAGPAGAYEQYF	TGTGCCAGCAGCTTAGCGGGGCCAGCAGGGGCCTACGAGCAGTACTTC
TRBD2	many	TRBV29-1	TRBJ2-1	CSVEGVTSASSYNEQFF	TGCAGCGTTGAAGGTGTAACTAGCGCCAGCTCCTACAATGAGCAGTTCTTC
-	many	TRBV5-1	TRBJ1-4	CASSLVGGATNEKLFF	TGCGCCAGCAGCTTGGTTGGAGGAGCAACTAATGAAAAACTGTTTTTT
-	many	TRBV20-1	TRBJ2-7	CSARAGVFFEQYF	TGCAGTGCTAGGGCAGGGGTTTTTTTCGAGCAGTACTTC
-	few	TRBV20-1	TRBJ1-4	CSARDITGREKLFF	TGCAGTGCTAGAGATATTACGGGTCGGGAAAAACTGTTTTTT
TRBD1	many	TRBV9	TRBJ1-6	CASSPEGTGGYSPLHF	TGTGCCAGCAGCCCGGAGGGAACAGGGGGATATTCACCCCTCCACTTT
TRBD2	many	TRBV3-1	TRBJ2-7	CASSQAPSGAYEQYF	TGTGCCAGCAGCCAAGCCCCCAGCGGGGCCTACGAGCAGTACTTC
TRBD1	many	TRBV19	TRBJ1-5	CASEPGQGAGSNQPQHF	TGTGCCAGTGAACCGGGACAGGGAGCTGGAAGCAATCAGCCCCAGCATTTT
-	many	TRBV18	TRBJ2-5	CASSPDSGKETQYF	TGTGCCAGCTCACCGGATTCGGGGAAAGAGACCCAGTACTTC